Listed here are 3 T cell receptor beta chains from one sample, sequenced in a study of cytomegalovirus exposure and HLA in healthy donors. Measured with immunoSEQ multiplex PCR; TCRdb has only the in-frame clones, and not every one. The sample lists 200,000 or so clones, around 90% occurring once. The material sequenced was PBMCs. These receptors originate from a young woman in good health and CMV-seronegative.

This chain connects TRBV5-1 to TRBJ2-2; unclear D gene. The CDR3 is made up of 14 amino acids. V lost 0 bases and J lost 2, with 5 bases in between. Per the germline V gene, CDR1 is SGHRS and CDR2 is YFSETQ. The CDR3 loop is CASSLGQNTGELFF. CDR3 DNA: TGCGCCAGCAGCTTGGGACAAAACACCGGGGAGCTGTTTTTT.

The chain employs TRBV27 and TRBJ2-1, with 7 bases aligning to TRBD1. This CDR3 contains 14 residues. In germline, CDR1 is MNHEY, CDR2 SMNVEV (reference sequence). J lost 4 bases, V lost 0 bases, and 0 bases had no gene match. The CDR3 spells CASSLSGQYNEQFF. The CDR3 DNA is TGTGCCAGCAGTTTATCGGGACAGTACAATGAGCAGTTCTTC.

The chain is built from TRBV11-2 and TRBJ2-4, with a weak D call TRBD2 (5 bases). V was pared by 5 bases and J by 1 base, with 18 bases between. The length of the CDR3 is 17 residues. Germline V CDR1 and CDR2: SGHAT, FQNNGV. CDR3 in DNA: TGTGCCAGCAGCCTTGATTTACTATCGGGGGCCAAAAACATTCAGTACTTC. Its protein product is CASSLDLLSGAKNIQYF.